The rows below give T cell receptor beta chains drawn from one sample of a study of blood T cell repertoires in COVID-19. Assay used: immunoSEQ multiplex PCR; TCRdb lists only in-frame clones, some missing. The repertoire consists of fewer than 350,000 clones, with about 86% occurring once and the leading ten covering about 12%. Sequenced sample: peripheral blood. The receptors here all came from a woman in her sixties or seventies with COVID-19, enrolled during active disease. CDR3s include the opening cysteine and the closing phenylalanine or tryptophan. A D gene is named only where the DNA matches it firmly.

v_call d_call cdr3_aa
TRBV29-1 - CSVPSSGADTQYF
TRBV11-3 - CASSLATADYGYTF
TRBV10-3 - CAISESSPRSDNEQFF
TRBV5-1 TRBD1 CASRPPGQGYGYTF
TRBV2 - CASSEALRGNTIYF
TRBV18 - CASSPPSRAVDSPLHF
TRBV23-1 - CARGQKYSNQPQHF
TRBV7-3 - CASSYVGVDEQFF
TRBV3-1/TRBV3-2 TRBD2 CASSPSPSGRDEQFF
TRBV28 - CASSSPRGEGRSEQYF
TRBV11-2 - CASSFLSGEETQYF
TRBV6-5 - CASSPDGDSNQPQHF
TRBV5-1 TRBD2 CASSLGPLAGVLPDTQYF
TRBV18 TRBD1 CASSPRDRVLGSPLHF
TRBV19 TRBD1 CASSIFRDRVPEAFF
TRBV2 TRBD1 CASSEAGTDNQPQHF
TRBV12-3/TRBV12-4 - CASSPGGAYEQYF
TRBV7-2 TRBD2 CASSLVAGGFGETQYF
TRBV7-9 - CASTSSWGNTEAFF
TRBV28 TRBD1 CASSLKWTGGAGNQPQHF
TRBV7-2 - CASSFAPDDYGYTF
TRBV29-1 TRBD1 CSDVDRGSEQYF
TRBV13 - CASSLAGPYYEQYF
TRBV19 - CASSIRGHWDSNTGELFF
TRBV6-4 - CAGEKGALRNTIYF
TRBV9 TRBD1 CASSVRTGGDTIYF
TRBV27 - CASSFFPGEQYF
TRBV18 TRBD1 CASSPKDRGGMNTEAFF
TRBV11-2 - CASSLQASRTGELFF
TRBV5-1 TRBD1 CASSLAGAGGGYTF
TRBV5-1 TRBD1 CASSSDRGMNTEAFF
TRBV7-2 TRBD2 CASYHRGGSTDTQYF
TRBV6-5 TRBD2 CASKASGGQFF
TRBV10-3 - CAIHPDLRANGYTF
TRBV29-1 TRBD1 CSGLQGAETQYF
TRBV27 TRBD1 CASSSPGTAYEQYF
TRBV5-1 TRBD2 CASSRISGGASDTQYF
TRBV9 TRBD1 CASSAPSKGAEETQYF
TRBV6-1 TRBD1 CASSAGDRGGSEKLFF
TRBV12-5 - CASGLGQGGYTF
TRBV5-1 TRBD1 CASSSAGTGSTEAFF
TRBV6-2/TRBV6-3 - CASSYAGQSYEQYF
TRBV7-8 - CASELKGGDGGELFF
TRBV2 - CASSEWPGQTYEQYF
TRBV27 TRBD1 CASSQGTGTPNQPQHF
TRBV30 - CAWAGGYNSPLHF
TRBV30 TRBD1 CAWSGQGYEQYF
TRBV7-2 TRBD2 CASTPGSGGSNEQFF
TRBV10-1 - CASSHPMGGSETQYF
TRBV27 TRBD1 CASSPLQGPTALAKNIQYF
TRBV9 - CASSVGGTGAYEQYF
TRBV9 TRBD1 CASSRGQGGFGTEAFF
TRBV7-2 TRBD2 CASSLQGLAGGETQYF
TRBV5-4 - CASAPTAGAETQYF